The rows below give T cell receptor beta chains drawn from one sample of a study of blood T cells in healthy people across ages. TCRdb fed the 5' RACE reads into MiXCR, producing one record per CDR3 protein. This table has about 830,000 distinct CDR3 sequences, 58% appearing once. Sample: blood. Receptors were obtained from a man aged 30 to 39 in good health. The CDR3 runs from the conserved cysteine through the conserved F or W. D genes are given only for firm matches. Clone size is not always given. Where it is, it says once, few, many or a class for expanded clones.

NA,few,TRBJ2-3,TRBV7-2,TGTGCCAGCAGCGCCTTAGTTACAGATACGCAGTATTTT,CASSALVTDTQYF
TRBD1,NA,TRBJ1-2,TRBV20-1,TGCAGTCCTTACCTAGGACAGGGGGCGCATGGCTACACCTTC,CSPYLGQGAHGYTF
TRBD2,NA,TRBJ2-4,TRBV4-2,TGTGCCAGCAGCCAAGGCGCCGCGGGAGGGCCGGAGACTAGCATTCAGTACTTC,CASSQGAAGGPETSIQYF
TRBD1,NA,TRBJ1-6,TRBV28,TGTGCCAGCCTAGGGGGCCTCAGCGGTTCACCCCTCCACTTT,CASLGGLSGSPLHF
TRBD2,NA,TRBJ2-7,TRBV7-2,TGTGCCAGCAGCTTAGTCATCGGGATAGCGGGAAGGGAGCAGTACTTC,CASSLVIGIAGREQYF
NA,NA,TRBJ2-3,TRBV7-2,TGTGCCAGCAGCTTAACTCTGGACGATACGCAGTATTTT,CASSLTLDDTQYF
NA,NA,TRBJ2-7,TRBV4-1,TGCGCCAGCAGCCAGTCGTTCAGGGAGTACGAGCAGTACTTC,CASSQSFREYEQYF
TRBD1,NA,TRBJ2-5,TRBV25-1,TGTGCCAGCAGTTCCTCAGCCTGGACAGGACGACCCCAAGAGACCCAGTACTTC,CASSSSAWTGRPQETQYF
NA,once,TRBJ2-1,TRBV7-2,TGTGCCAGCAGCTTAGAATATAACTACAATGAGCGGTTCTTC,CASSLEYNYNERFF
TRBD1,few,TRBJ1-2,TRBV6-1,TGTGCCAGCAGTATAGGGACAGGGGGCGTCTATGGCTACACCTTC,CASSIGTGGVYGYTF
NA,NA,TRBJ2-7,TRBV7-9,TGTGCCAGCAGCCCCCCATCCTTCAATCCCTACGAGCAGTACTTC,CASSPPSFNPYEQYF
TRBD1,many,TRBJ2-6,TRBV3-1,TGTGCCAGCAGCCAAGTGGACAGGCCCAACGTCCTGACTTTC,CASSQVDRPNVLTF
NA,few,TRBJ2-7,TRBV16,TGTGCCAGCAGCCAATCCCTCACTATACGCTCCTACGAGCAGTACTTC,CASSQSLTIRSYEQYF
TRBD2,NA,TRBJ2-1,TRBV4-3,TGCGCCAGCAGCCAAGAGATTGCTAGCGGGGGCAATGAGCAGTTCTTC,CASSQEIASGGNEQFF
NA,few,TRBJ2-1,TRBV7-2,TGTGCCAGCAGCTTAGGGGGGCAGGGCTACAATGAGCAGTTCTTC,CASSLGGQGYNEQFF
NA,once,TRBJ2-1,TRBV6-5,TGTGCCAGCAGTTACTCGCCCCATGTTGAAGCGATCAACAATGAGCAGTTCTTC,CASSYSPHVEAINNEQFF
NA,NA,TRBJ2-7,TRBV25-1,TGTGCCAGCGTGGACGCTGATCGGGACGAGCAGTACTTC,CASVDADRDEQYF
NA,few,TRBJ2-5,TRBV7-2,TGTGCCAGCAGCTTAATCCCAGGGGCGCAAGAGACCCAGTACTTC,CASSLIPGAQETQYF
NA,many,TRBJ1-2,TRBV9,TGTGCCAGCAGCGGGGCCCCAACTGGGGGGACCCAAGGCTACACCTTC,CASSGAPTGGTQGYTF
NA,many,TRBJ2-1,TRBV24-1,TGTGCCACCAGTGATTTGGGAAGCAACAATGAGCAGTTCTTC,CATSDLGSNNEQFF
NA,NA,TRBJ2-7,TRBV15,TGTGCCACCAGCAGGTATCCTAAAAAACCGAACTACGAGCAGTACTTC,CATSRYPKKPNYEQYF
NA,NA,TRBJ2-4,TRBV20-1,TGCAGTGCTAGAGTGAATTCCGGGATGGATGAGCAGTACTTC,CSARVNSGMDEQYF
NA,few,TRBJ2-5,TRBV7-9,TGTGCCAGCAGTTATGGATACGACAGAGAAGAGACCCAGTACTTC,CASSYGYDREETQYF
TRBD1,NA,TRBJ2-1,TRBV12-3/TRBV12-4,TGTGCCAGCAGACCCGGGACAGGGAGCTCCTACAATGAGCAGTTCTTC,CASRPGTGSSYNEQFF
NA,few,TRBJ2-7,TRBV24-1,TGTGCCACCAGTGTCGTTTACCGTCTAGGGGAAAAAGGCGAGCAGTACTTC,CATSVVYRLGEKGEQYF
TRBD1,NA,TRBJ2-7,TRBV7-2,TGTGCCAGCAGCTTAGCGTCGACAGGGTACGGCGACGAGCAGTACTTC,CASSLASTGYGDEQYF
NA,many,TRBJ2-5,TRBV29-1,TGCAGCGTCCGGCAAGAGACCCAGTACTTC,CSVRQETQYF
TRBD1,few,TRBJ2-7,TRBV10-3,TGTGCCATCAGCGTTAATACAGGGGCCTACGAGCAGTACTTC,CAISVNTGAYEQYF
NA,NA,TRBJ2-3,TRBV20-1,TGCAGTGCTAGGAGTAGCAGGAACACAGATACGCAGTATTTT,CSARSSRNTDTQYF
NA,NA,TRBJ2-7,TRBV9,TGTGCCAGCAGCGTAGCGAGCGGCGAGCAGTACTTC,CASSVASGEQYF
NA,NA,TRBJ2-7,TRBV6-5,TGTGCCACAAGGACAGTCCCCTCCTACGAGCAGTACTTC,CATRTVPSYEQYF
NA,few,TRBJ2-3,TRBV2,TGTGCCAGCAGGGGAAAGCTAGCTCCGAGCACAGATACGCAGTATTTT,CASRGKLAPSTDTQYF
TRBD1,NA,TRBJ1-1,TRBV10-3,TGTGCCAGGGGACAGGGGAACACTGAAGCTTTCTTT,CARGQGNTEAFF
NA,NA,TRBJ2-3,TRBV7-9,TGTGCCAGCAGCCTAGAGTTTGCGGAGGATACGCAGTATTTT,CASSLEFAEDTQYF
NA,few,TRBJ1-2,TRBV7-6,TGTGCCAGCAGCCCGCCTTCGCCAACAGGGAGCGGCTACACCTTC,CASSPPSPTGSGYTF
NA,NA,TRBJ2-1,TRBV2,TGTGCCAGCAGGGGGGACCGAAGCTCCTACAATGAGCAGTTCTTC,CASRGDRSSYNEQFF
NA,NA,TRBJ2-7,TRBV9,TGTGCCAGCAGCGCGGGAGGACAGGGCTACGAGCAGTACTTC,CASSAGGQGYEQYF
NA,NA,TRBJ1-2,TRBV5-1,TGCGCCAGCAGCTTTACTACAGGGTACTATGGCTACACCTTC,CASSFTTGYYGYTF
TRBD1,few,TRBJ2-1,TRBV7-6,TGTGCCAGCAGTCCACAGGGGGGGACAGGGGTTTACAATGAGCAGTTCTTC,CASSPQGGTGVYNEQFF
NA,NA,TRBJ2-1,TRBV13,TGTGCCAGCAGCTCGGGACTCAGTCCTTACAATGAGCAGTTCTTC,CASSSGLSPYNEQFF
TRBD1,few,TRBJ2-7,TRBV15,TGTGCCACCAGCCCCGGGACAGGGAACTACGAGCAGTACTTC,CATSPGTGNYEQYF
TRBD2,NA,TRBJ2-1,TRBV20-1,TGCAGTGCGGGGACTAGCGGGAGAGGGCAGTTCTTC,CSAGTSGRGQFF
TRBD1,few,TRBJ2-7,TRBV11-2,TGTGCCAGCAGCCCTGGACAGGGATTTGCCTACGAGCAGTACTTC,CASSPGQGFAYEQYF
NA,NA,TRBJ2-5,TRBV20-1,TGCAGTGCCACTGGTCACATTGAGTACCAAGAGACCCAGTACTTC,CSATGHIEYQETQYF
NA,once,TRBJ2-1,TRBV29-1,TGCAGCACCAGTGTAAGCTCCTACAATGAGCAGTTCTTC,CSTSVSSYNEQFF
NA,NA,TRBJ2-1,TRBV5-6,TGTGCCAGCAGCTTGTGGTCCCTAGCGTTGTATCTCGAGCAGTTCTTC,CASSLWSLALYLEQFF
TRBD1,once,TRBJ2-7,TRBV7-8,TGTGCCAGCAGCTTAGACGGACAGGGTTTCTACAATGAGCAGTACTTC,CASSLDGQGFYNEQYF
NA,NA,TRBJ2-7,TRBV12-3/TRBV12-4,TGTGCCAGCAGTGTCGGGCCCCGGTCCTACGAGCAGTACTTC,CASSVGPRSYEQYF
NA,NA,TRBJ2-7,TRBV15,TGTGCCACCGCAGAAATGCAGGGGAACTACGAGCAGTACTTC,CATAEMQGNYEQYF
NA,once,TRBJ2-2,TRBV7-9,TGTGCCAGCAGCCACCGGAGGGGGCATGGCGGGGAGCTGTTTTTT,CASSHRRGHGGELFF
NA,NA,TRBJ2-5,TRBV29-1,TGCAGCGTTGAAGAGTCTTCGGGTCAGACCCAGTACTTC,CSVEESSGQTQYF
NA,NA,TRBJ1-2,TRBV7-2,TGTGCCAGCAGCCCCCGTAGGGGCGCTGGTTATGGCTACACCTTC,CASSPRRGAGYGYTF
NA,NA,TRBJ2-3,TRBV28,TGTGCCAGTGGGGCCGGAAACACAGATACGCAGTATTTT,CASGAGNTDTQYF
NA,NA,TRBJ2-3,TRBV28,TGTGCCACCGCAGACAGTACAGATACGCAGTATTTT,CATADSTDTQYF
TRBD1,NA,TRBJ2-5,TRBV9,TGTGCCAGCAGCGTGTCCGGGGACAGGGCAGAGACCCAGTACTTC,CASSVSGDRAETQYF